The sequence of this TCR beta chain was determined in a study of T-cell reconstitution after alpha-beta-depleted transplantation in children. J gave up 8 bases and V 5 bases, and 13 bases lay outside the gene matches. The CDR3 loop spans 16 amino acids. Unique molecular identifiers were incorporated into the prepared TCRbeta library. From the PCR reads, TCRdb called clonotypes with MiXCR, one entry per CDR3 protein. The sample shows about 1,000,000 distinct CDR3 sequences, about 26% of them seen only once. This chain connects TRBV12-3 or TRBV12-4 to TRBJ2-1; 9 bases line up with TRBD1. This receptor was identified in a boy under three years old who had a stem cell transplant for SCID, so the T cells may come from the graft donor. This sample comprised PBMCs, mostly from graft donor cells, obtained 360 days after TCRalphabeta/CD19-depleted stem cell transplant. The CDR3 region is CASSPGGTGYDHEQFF. In DNA, the CDR3 is TGTGCCAGCAGTCCCGGCGGGACAGGGTACGACCATGAGCAGTTCTTC.